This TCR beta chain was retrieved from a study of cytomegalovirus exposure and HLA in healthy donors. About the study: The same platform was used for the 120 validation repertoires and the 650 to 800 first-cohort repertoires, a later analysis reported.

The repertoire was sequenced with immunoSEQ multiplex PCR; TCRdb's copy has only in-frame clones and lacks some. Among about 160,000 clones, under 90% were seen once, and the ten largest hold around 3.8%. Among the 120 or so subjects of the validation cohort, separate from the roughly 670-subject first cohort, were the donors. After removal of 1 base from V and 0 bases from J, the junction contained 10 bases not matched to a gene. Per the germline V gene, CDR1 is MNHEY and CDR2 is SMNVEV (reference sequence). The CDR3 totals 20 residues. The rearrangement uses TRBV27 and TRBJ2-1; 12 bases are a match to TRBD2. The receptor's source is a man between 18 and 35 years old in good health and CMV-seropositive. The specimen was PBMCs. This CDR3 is CASSLYSTSGGTHSYNEQFF. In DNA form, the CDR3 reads TGTGCCAGCAGTTTATACTCGACTAGCGGGGGTACCCACTCCTACAATGAGCAGTTCTTC.